This TCR beta chain was obtained from a study of molecular identifiers for immune sequencing clone quantification. The wider study: For replicates, RNA isolated from roughly 20,000 or 100,000 naive CD8 cells was divided into five portions, of which four were sequenced. Study-wide findings and caveats: Clones that had above 20 RNA copies took up over 99% of effector molecules but under 1% in naive cells.

MiXCR, run by TCRdb on the PCR reads, gives a single entry per CDR3 protein. This table has tens of thousands of distinct CDR3 sequences, about 24% appearing once. This clonotype was counted at least ten times. The antigen is undetermined. RNA fractions of 10%, 30% or 50% and roughly 17,000 to 1,100,000 sorted cells were the source of naive CD8 libraries. The sequencing input was naive CD8+ T cells from blood, with Jurkat cell RNA spiked in. Stated subset: FACS-sorted CD8+CD4-CCR7+CD45RA+ naive T cells. This sequence originates from a human donor in good health. Some libraries in this study had Jurkat cell RNA spiked in.

DNA for the CDR3: TGTGCCAGCAGCTTATCAGCGACCTCCTACAATGAGCAGTTCTTC. It encodes CASSLSATSYNEQFF. This chain connects TRBV7-9 to TRBJ2-1; unclear D gene. Trimming left V 2 bases short and J 0 bases short, with 8 bases between. Looked up from germline, CDR1 is SEHNR and CDR2 is FQNEAQ (reference sequence). The CDR3 loop spans 15 amino acids.